This T cell receptor (beta chain) was profiled in a study of graft-versus-host responses after intestinal transplantation. For the study at large: Transplants given to recipients were multivisceral, liver-intestinal, or isolated intestinal. Study results and caveats: Analysis identified GvH clones in recipient marrow, with some appearing first in ileum or blood.

Some clones are missing from TCRdb's copy, which holds only in-frame ones; the method was immunoSEQ multiplex PCR. The profile shows about 100,000 clones, approximately 86% of them singletons. CDR3 length: 15 amino acids. In germline, CDR1 is WSHSY, CDR2 SAAADI. V gave up 10 bases and J gave up 1 base, with 17 bases separating them. With regard to this clone: Its antigen remains unidentified.

The starting material was unstimulated CD4+ T cells sorted from spleen or lymph node cells, obtained before transplant. This sequence was found in a human donor who was the organ donor for an intestinal transplant. The chain uses TRBV10-2 and TRBJ1-5; D might be TRBD1 (6 bases). CDR3: CATKSGEISNQPQHF. The CDR3 DNA reads TGCGCCACCAAATCAGGGGAGATAAGCAATCAGCCCCAGCATTTT.